This T cell receptor beta chain emerged from a study of cytomegalovirus exposure and HLA in healthy donors. The study ran its PCR with 60 Vbeta and 13 Jbeta primers. The repertoire was sequenced with immunoSEQ multiplex PCR; TCRdb's copy has only in-frame clones and lacks some. The table lists about 130,000 clones, about 81% of them singletons. This CDR3 comprises 12 residues. V lost 1 base and J lost 2, with 2 bases in between. Germline loops: CDR1 LGHNT, CDR2 FRNRAP. Findings and caveats of the study: With DRB1 most and HLA-C fewest, TCR association rates differed between HLA loci in a later analysis.

This clone has only one observation. Its antigen is unidentified. The chain is built from TRBV12-5 and TRBJ2-5; D not certain. Sequenced sample: PBMCs. This TCR was recovered from a middle-aged woman in good health and CMV-seropositive. The CDR3: CASGLAQETQYF. CDR3 coding DNA: TGTGCTAGTGGTTTGGCACAAGAGACCCAGTACTTC. Full variable domain (missing parts from reference TRBV12-5 and TRBJ2-5): DARVTQTPRHKVTEMGQEVTMRCQPILGHNTVFWYRQTMMQGLELLAYFRNRAPLDDSGMPKDRFSAEMPDATLATLKIQPSEPRDSAVYFCASGLAQETQYFGPGTRLLVL.